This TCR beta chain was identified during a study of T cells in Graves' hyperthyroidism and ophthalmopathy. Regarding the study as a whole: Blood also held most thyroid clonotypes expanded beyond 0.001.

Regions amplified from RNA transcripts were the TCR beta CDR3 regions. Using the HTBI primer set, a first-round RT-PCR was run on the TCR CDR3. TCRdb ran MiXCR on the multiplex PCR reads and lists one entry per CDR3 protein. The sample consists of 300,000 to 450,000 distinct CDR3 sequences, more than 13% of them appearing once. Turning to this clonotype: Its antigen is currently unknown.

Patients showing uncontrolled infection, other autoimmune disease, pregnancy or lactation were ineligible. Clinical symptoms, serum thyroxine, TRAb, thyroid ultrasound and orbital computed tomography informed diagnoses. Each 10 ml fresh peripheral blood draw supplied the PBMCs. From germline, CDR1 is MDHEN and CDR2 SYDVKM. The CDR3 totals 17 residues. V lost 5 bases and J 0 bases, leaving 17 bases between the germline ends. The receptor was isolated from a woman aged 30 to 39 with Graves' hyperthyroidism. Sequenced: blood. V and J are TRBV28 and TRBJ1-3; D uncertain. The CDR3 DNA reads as TGTGCCAGCAGTGATCTACAGACACCCCGCTCTGGAAACACCATATATTTT. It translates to CASSDLQTPRSGNTIYF.